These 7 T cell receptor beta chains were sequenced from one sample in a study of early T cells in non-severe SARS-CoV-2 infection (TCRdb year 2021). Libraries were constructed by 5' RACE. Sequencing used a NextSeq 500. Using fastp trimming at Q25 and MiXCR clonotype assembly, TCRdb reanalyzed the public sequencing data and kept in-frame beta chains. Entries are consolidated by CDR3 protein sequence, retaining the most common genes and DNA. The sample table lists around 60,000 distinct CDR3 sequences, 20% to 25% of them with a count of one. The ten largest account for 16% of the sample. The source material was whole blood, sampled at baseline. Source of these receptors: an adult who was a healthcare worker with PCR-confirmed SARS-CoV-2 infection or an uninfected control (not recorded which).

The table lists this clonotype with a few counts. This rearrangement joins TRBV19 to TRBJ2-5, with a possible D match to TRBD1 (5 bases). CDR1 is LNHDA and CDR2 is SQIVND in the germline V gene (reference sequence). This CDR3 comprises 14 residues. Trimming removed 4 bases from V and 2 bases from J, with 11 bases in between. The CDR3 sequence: CASSKAQGQETQYF. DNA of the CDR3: TGTGCCAGTAGTAAAGCCCAGGGACAAGAGACCCAGTACTTC.

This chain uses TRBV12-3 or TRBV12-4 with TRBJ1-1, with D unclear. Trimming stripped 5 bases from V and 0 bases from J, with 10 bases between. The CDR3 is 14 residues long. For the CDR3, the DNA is TGTGCCAGCAGTATCGGGATCCTGAACACTGAAGCTTTCTTT. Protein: CASSIGILNTEAFF.

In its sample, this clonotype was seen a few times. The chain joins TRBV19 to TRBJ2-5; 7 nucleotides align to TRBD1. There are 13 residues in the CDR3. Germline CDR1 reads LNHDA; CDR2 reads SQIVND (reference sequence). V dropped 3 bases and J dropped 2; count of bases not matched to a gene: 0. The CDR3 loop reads CASSMGQQETQYF. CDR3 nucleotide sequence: TGTGCCAGTAGTATGGGACAGCAAGAGACCCAGTACTTC.

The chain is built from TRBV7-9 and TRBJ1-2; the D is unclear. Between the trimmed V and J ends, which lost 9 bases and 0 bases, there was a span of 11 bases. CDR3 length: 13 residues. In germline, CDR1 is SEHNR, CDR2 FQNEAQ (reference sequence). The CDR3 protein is CASLPTANYGYTF. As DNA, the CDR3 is TGTGCCAGTCTCCCCACAGCTAACTATGGCTACACCTTC.

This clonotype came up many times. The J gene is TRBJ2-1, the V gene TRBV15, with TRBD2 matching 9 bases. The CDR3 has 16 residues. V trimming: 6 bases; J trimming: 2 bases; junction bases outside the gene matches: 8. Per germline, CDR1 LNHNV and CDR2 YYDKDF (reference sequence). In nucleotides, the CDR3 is TGTGCCACCAGGGCGGCGGGGGGGCCTCCCTACAATGAGCAGTTCTTC. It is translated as CATRAAGGPPYNEQFF.

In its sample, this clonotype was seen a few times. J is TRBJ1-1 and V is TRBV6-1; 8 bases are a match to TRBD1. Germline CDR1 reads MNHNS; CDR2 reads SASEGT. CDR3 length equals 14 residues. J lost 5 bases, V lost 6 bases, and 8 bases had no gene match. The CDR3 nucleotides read TGTGCCAGCAGGCCGGACAGGGTTGGTACTGAAGCTTTCTTT. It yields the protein CASRPDRVGTEAFF.

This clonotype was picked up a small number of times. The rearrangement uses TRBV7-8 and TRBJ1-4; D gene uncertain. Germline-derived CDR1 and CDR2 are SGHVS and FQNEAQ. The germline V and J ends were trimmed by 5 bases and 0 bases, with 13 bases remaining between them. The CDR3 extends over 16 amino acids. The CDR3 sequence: CASSGSTAATNEKLFF. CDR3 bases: TGTGCCAGCAGCGGAAGTACAGCTGCAACTAATGAAAAACTGTTTTTT.